Detailed here is one TCR beta chain. Its specificity is not known. The study ran its PCR with 60 Vbeta and 13 Jbeta primers. Using immunoSEQ multiplex PCR, the repertoire was profiled, and TCRdb retains in-frame clones only, with some absent. Among over 150,000 clones listed, over 80% were seen once. The data were obtained in a study of cytomegalovirus exposure and HLA in healthy donors. Whole-study results and caveats: Later analysis revealed greater clonal expansion in HLA-associated TCR beta chains than in equally common others. A later analysis found that most CMV-associated TCR beta chains appeared HLA-restricted. Later analysis associated a missense DCLRE1C variant with TCR beta V- and J-gene trimming.

V lost 6 bases and J 2 bases, leaving 14 bases between the germline ends. Germline V lookup: CDR1 LNHDA, CDR2 SQIVND (reference sequence). This CDR3 comprises 15 residues. The chain links TRBV19 to TRBJ2-4; D gene unclear. The source is a boy aged 2 to 9 in good health and CMV-seronegative. The specimen was PBMCs. This chain's CDR3 is CASRPPTGSKNIQYF. The CDR3 bases are TGTGCCAGTAGGCCCCCGACTGGTTCCAAAAACATTCAGTACTTC.